This is a list of T cell receptor beta chains from one sample in a study of T cell clones after liver transplantation. Profiled with immunoSEQ multiplex PCR; TCRdb holds only in-frame clones, not every one. The repertoire includes around 100,000 clones, roughly 80% of them detected once, and 2.5% to 3.5% sits in the top ten. The starting material was CD4+ T cells from blood, obtained approximately 4 years after liver transplant. These receptors originate from a human patient who received a liver transplant. The T cells may come from the graft donor. CDR3s include the opening cysteine and the closing phenylalanine or tryptophan. Each record gives: clone size, V gene, D gene, J gene, CDR3 protein, CDR3 DNA. The D gene is left open where the match is weak. Clone size is given for some rows only: seen once, a few or many times, or a class if the clone is expanded.

NA,TRBV5-1,NA,TRBJ2-7,CASSEGGLVEQYF,TGCGCCAGCAGCGAGGGGGGATTGGTCGAGCAGTACTTC
NA,TRBV7-6,TRBD2,TRBJ2-1,CASSFLSGSSNEQFF,TGTGCCAGCAGCTTCTTAAGCGGGAGTAGCAATGAGCAGTTCTTC
NA,TRBV7-3,TRBD2,TRBJ2-1,CASSFRLAGYNEQFF,TGTGCCAGCAGCTTCAGACTAGCGGGTTACAATGAGCAGTTCTTC
NA,TRBV7-3,TRBD2,TRBJ2-1,CASSITSASSYNEQFF,TGTGCCAGCAGCATCACTAGCGCGAGCTCCTACAATGAGCAGTTCTTC
NA,TRBV6-6,TRBD1,TRBJ1-4,CASSFTGVEKLFF,TGTGCCAGCAGTTTTACAGGGGTTGAAAAACTGTTTTTT
NA,TRBV15,NA,TRBJ2-1,CATSRVRARSYNEQFF,TGTGCCACCAGCAGAGTGCGAGCAAGGTCCTACAATGAGCAGTTCTTC
once,TRBV18,NA,TRBJ2-3,CASSPRTGGNTDTQYF,TGTGCCAGCTCACCGCGCACAGGAGGGAACACAGATACGCAGTATTTT
NA,TRBV10-3,NA,TRBJ1-1,CAIRELNTEAFF,TGTGCCATCAGGGAGCTGAACACTGAAGCTTTCTTT
NA,TRBV9,NA,TRBJ1-1,CASSVAERVGAEAFF,TGTGCCAGCAGCGTAGCTGAGCGGGTCGGGGCTGAAGCTTTCTTT
NA,TRBV19,NA,TRBJ2-3,CASSKGITDTQYF,TGTGCCAGTAGTAAAGGGATCACAGATACGCAGTATTTT
NA,TRBV18,TRBD2,TRBJ2-3,CASSPPGVAGVTDTQYF,TGTGCCAGCTCACCACCCGGGGTAGCGGGGGTCACAGATACGCAGTATTTT
NA,TRBV28,NA,TRBJ1-5,CASSPWTDYSNQPQHF,TGTGCCAGCAGCCCTTGGACGGATTATAGCAATCAGCCCCAGCATTTT
NA,TRBV4-2,TRBD2,TRBJ2-1,CASSQTKAFGTRFYNEQFF,TGTGCCAGCAGCCAAACGAAGGCCTTCGGGACTAGGTTCTACAATGAGCAGTTCTTC
NA,TRBV6-1,TRBD2,TRBJ2-1,CASSAGLAGTDNEQFF,TGTGCCAGCAGTGCCGGACTAGCGGGAACCGACAATGAGCAGTTCTTC
NA,TRBV30,NA,TRBJ2-1,CAWSDGVPYNEQFF,TGTGCCTGGAGTGACGGAGTCCCCTACAATGAGCAGTTCTTC
NA,TRBV7-2,NA,TRBJ1-4,CASSRLGGDEKLFF,TGTGCCAGCAGCCGGCTGGGGGGGGATGAAAAACTGTTTTTT
few,TRBV5-8,TRBD2,TRBJ2-1,CASSSRLAGENEQFF,TGTGCCAGCAGCTCGAGACTAGCGGGAGAAAATGAGCAGTTCTTC
NA,TRBV2,NA,TRBJ1-3,CASSWAGLLGNTIYF,TGTGCCAGCAGTTGGGCAGGGCTGCTGGGAAACACCATATATTTT
NA,TRBV5-4,TRBD1,TRBJ1-2,CASSYRQGDYGYTF,TGTGCCAGCAGTTACCGACAGGGAGACTATGGCTACACCTTC
NA,TRBV6-5,NA,TRBJ2-7,CASSYKANLYEQYF,TGTGCCAGCAGTTACAAGGCAAACCTCTACGAGCAGTACTTC
once,TRBV5-1,NA,TRBJ2-1,CASTPGESYNEQFF,TGCGCCAGCACCCCCGGGGAGTCCTACAATGAGCAGTTCTTC
once,TRBV5-1,TRBD2,TRBJ2-1,CASSLVLAGSYNEQFF,TGCGCCAGCAGCTTGGTACTAGCGGGATCTTACAATGAGCAGTTCTTC
NA,TRBV2,NA,TRBJ2-5,CARADVVFQETQYF,TGTGCCAGGGCGGATGTCGTCTTTCAAGAGACCCAGTACTTC
NA,TRBV18,TRBD2,TRBJ2-7,CASSSGLAGGNEQYF,TGTGCCAGCTCATCTGGACTAGCGGGAGGGAACGAGCAGTACTTC
NA,TRBV20-1,NA,TRBJ2-7,CSSAGAREQYF,TGCAGTTCCGCGGGTGCGCGGGAGCAGTACTTC
few,TRBV7-2,NA,TRBJ1-2,CASSRGGYGYTF,TGTGCCAGCAGCAGAGGGGGCTATGGCTACACCTTC
NA,TRBV7-8,TRBD1,TRBJ2-2,CASSFLPGTAHGELFF,TGTGCCAGCAGCTTCCTCCCTGGGACAGCTCACGGGGAGCTGTTTTTT